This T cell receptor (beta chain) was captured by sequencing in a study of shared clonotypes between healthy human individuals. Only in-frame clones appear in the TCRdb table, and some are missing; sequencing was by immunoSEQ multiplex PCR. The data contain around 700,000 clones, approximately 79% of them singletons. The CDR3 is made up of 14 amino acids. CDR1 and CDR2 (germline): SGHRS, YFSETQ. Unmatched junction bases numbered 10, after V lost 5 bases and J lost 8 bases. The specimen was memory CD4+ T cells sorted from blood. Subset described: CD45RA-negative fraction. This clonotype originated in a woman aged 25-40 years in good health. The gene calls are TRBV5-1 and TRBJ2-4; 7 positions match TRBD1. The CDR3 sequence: CASRRPGGADIQYF. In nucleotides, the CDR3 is TGCGCCAGCAGACGTCCAGGGGGAGCGGACATTCAGTACTTC. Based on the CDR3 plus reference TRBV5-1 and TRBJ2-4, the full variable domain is KAGVTQTPRYLIKTRGQQVTLSCSPISGHRSVSWYQQTPGQGLQFLFEYFSETQRNKGNFPGRFSGRQFSNSRSEMNVSTLELGDSALYLCASRRPGGADIQYFGAGTRLSVL.